These 30 T cell receptor beta chains share one sample of origin, sequenced in a study of T cell responses to AZD1222 COVID-19 vaccine. The protocol was immunoSEQ multiplex PCR, while the TCRdb copy is restricted to in-frame clones and leaves out a portion. The sample carries tens of thousands of clones, 80% to 90% recorded once. The source material was peripheral blood, sampled 28 days after the second AZD1222 dose. The receptors were gathered from an adult who received the AZD1222 COVID-19 vaccine.

Comment on this clone: The junction does not match germline at one end; this may be a read error. V usage is TRBV11-2 and J usage is TRBJ2-7; D not certain. The germline gives CDR1 SGHAT, CDR2 FQNNGV. The CDR3 runs 16 residues. CDR3 residues: CVSSSYTSSYTYEQYF. CDR3 bases: TGTGTCAGCAGCTCATACACATCTTCGTATACCTACGAGCAGTACTTC.

The rearrangement joins TRBV9 to TRBJ1-1; no reliable D call. CDR3 length: 13 residues. V lost 4 bases to trimming and J lost 3 bases, with 10 bases between them. Germline V lookup: CDR1 SGDLS, CDR2 YYNGEE. CDR3 bases: TGTGCCAGCAGCTTAAGAGGAGACACTGAAGCTTTCTTT. Translating it yields CASSLRGDTEAFF.

The chain employs TRBV12-3 or TRBV12-4 and TRBJ1-3; no firm D call. This CDR3 comprises 13 residues. With 5 bases removed from V and 9 bases from J, the gap between germline ends came to 14 bases. Written as DNA, the CDR3 is TGTGCCAGCAGTGCATCATCCAAAGTCACCATATATTTT. Translation gives CASSASSKVTIYF.

This clone was detected ten times or more. The rearrangement links TRBV7-6 to TRBJ1-2; 8 bases are shared with TRBD1. The V segment lost 5 bases and the J segment 8 bases; nucleotides outside the gene matches: 16. Germline lookup yields CDR1 SGHVS and CDR2 FNYEAQ. The length of the CDR3 is 16 residues. CDR3 sequence (DNA): TGTGCCAGCAGCCCCACTCAACCCGGACAGGGTGAAGGCTACACCTTC. Encoded protein: CASSPTQPGQGEGYTF.

The gene calls are TRBV29-1 and TRBJ1-3; no clear D. Germline lookup yields CDR1 SQVTM and CDR2 ANQGSEA. Deletions cut 4 bases from V and 0 bases from J, with 10 bases between. The CDR3 loop spans 14 amino acids. CDR3 DNA: TGCAGCGTTGTTATGACACGCTCTGGAAACACCATATATTTT. Amino acid sequence: CSVVMTRSGNTIYF.

The chain links TRBV11-3 to TRBJ2-7, with 9 bases matching TRBD2. The V segment lost 6 bases and the J segment 5 bases; nucleotides outside the gene matches: 8. The CDR3 is 14 residues long. CDR1 and CDR2 (germline): SGHNT, YENEEA. This chain's CDR3 is CASSYSGSRNEQYF. The CDR3 DNA reads TGTGCCAGCAGTTATAGCGGGAGTCGGAACGAGCAGTACTTC.

V is TRBV5-8 and J is TRBJ2-1, with D perhaps TRBD1 (6 bases). The germline V gene has CDR1 SGHTS and CDR2 YDEGEE. This CDR3 contains 16 residues. The V end was cut by 4 bases, the J end by 7 bases, with 21 bases between. The CDR3 sequence is CASSPWGRSQINEQFF. CDR3 DNA: TGTGCCAGCAGCCCATGGGGGCGGAGTCAAATAAATGAGCAGTTCTTC.

The chain combines TRBV28 with TRBJ2-1, with 8 positions matching TRBD2. Germline values: CDR1 MDHEN, CDR2 SYDVKM. The CDR3 runs to 15 residues. The V segment lost 8 bases and the J segment 0 bases; nucleotides outside the gene matches: 6. The CDR3: CASELAVSSYNEQFF. CDR3 sequence (DNA): TGTGCCAGCGAACTAGCGGTCAGCTCCTACAATGAGCAGTTCTTC. Filled out from reference TRBV28 and TRBJ2-1, the complete variable domain reads DVKVTQSSRYLVKRTGEKVFLECVQDMDHENMFWYRQDPGLGLRLIYFSYDVKMKEKGDIPEGYSVSREKKERFSLILESASTNQTSMYLCASELAVSSYNEQFFGPGTRLTVL.

This clone was recorded only once. J is TRBJ2-7 and V is TRBV20-1, with D possibly being TRBD1 (5 bases). Germline lookup yields CDR1 DFQATT and CDR2 SNEGSKA (reference sequence). CDR3 size: 13 residues. The V gene lost 3 bases and the J gene lost 5 bases, with 14 bases spanning the gap. CDR3 nucleotide sequence: TGCAGTGCTAGTCGGCCGGACAAGAACGAGCAGTACTTC. Its protein product is CSASRPDKNEQYF.

This clone was detected only once. The CDR3 DNA sequence: TGTGCCAGTGGGCTCGGGCAATCCTACAATGAGCAGTTCTTC. Translating gives CASGLGQSYNEQFF. The gene calls are TRBV19 and TRBJ2-1; D remains unclear. Germline values: CDR1 LNHDA, CDR2 SQIVND (reference sequence). V shed 8 bases and J shed 1 base, with 12 bases lying between them. This CDR3 contains 14 residues.

The gene calls are TRBV4-1 and TRBJ1-2; perhaps TRBD1 as D (5 bases). The CDR3 covers 16 residues. Germline CDR1 is MGHRA and CDR2 is YSYEKL. V was pared by 0 bases and J by 4 bases, with 15 bases between. The DNA for the CDR3 is TGCGCCAGCAGCCAAGATTACGGACCCAGGGTCTATGGCTACACCTTC. Translating gives CASSQDYGPRVYGYTF.

The J gene is TRBJ2-7, the V gene TRBV18, with D tentatively TRBD2 (5 bases). Germline V gene lookup returns CDR1 KGHSH and CDR2 LQKENI. The length of the CDR3 is 13 residues. V lost 3 bases and J 3 bases, leaving 9 bases between the germline ends. CDR3 sequence: CASSPGANYEQYF. CDR3 in DNA: TGTGCCAGCTCACCGGGAGCGAACTACGAGCAGTACTTC.

The chain uses TRBV5-1 and TRBJ2-1; D might be TRBD1 (5 bases). The germline CDR1 and CDR2 sequences are SGHRS and YFSETQ. Trimming removed 6 bases at V and 4 bases at J, with 26 bases between. This CDR3 has 18 residues. CDR3 sequence: CASNMRWGGPGPYNEQFF. The CDR3 DNA reads as TGCGCCAGCAACATGCGGTGGGGCGGTCCAGGCCCGTACAATGAGCAGTTCTTC.

J is TRBJ1-1 and V is TRBV3-1 (or the pseudogene TRBV3-2); D is uncertain. Trimming left V 5 bases short and J 1 base short, with 11 bases between. The CDR3 contains 14 residues. Germline V gives CDR1 LGHDT, CDR2 YNNKEL (reference sequence). CDR3: CASSSPAGNTEAFF. CDR3 bases: TGTGCCAGCAGCTCTCCGGCCGGGAACACTGAAGCTTTCTTT.

The V gene is TRBV11-3, the J gene TRBJ1-1; TRBD1 aligns across 8 bases. The CDR3 loop spans 12 amino acids. The V gene end was trimmed by 5 bases and the J gene end by 9 bases; junction bases not matched to a gene: 5. Germline CDR1 reads SGHNT; CDR2 reads YENEEA. The CDR3, as DNA: TGTGCCAGCAGCACAAGGACAGGGCAAGCTTTCTTT. Translated, it gives CASSTRTGQAFF.

This chain joins TRBV7-8 and TRBJ2-1; a possible D gene is TRBD2 (6 bases). The V end was cut by 1 base, the J end by 9 bases, with 10 bases between. Germline V CDR1 and CDR2: SGHVS, FQNEAQ. The CDR3 loop spans 13 amino acids. CDR3 sequence (DNA): TGTGCCAGCAGCTTAGGACTAGTAGGTGAGCAGTTCTTC. Translating gives CASSLGLVGEQFF. The full variable domain, rest sourced from reference TRBV7-8 and TRBJ2-1, is GAGVSQSPRYKVAKRGQDVALRCDPISGHVSLFWYQQALGQGPEFLTYFQNEAQLDKSGLPSDRFFAERPEGSVSTLKIQRTQQEDSAVYLCASSLGLVGEQFFGPGTRLTVL.

V usage is TRBV21-1 and J usage is TRBJ2-2; TRBD1 was called by the table and not checked on the DNA. TRBV21-1 is a pseudogene locus. The CDR3 length is 20 residues. This chain's CDR3 is CASSRERDSWGRISTGELFF. The CDR3 nucleotides are TGTGCCAGCAGCAGAGAGAGGGATTCGTGGGGGCGAATATCGACCGGGGAGCTGTTTTTT.

This clone was detected once. The chain joins TRBV15 to TRBJ1-2; D is unclear. CDR1 is LNHNV, CDR2 YYDKDF, per germline (reference sequence). V gave up 0 bases and J gave up 8 bases, with 19 bases separating them. This CDR3 spans 16 amino acids. The CDR3 region is CATSRDHGRLDFGYTF. The CDR3 DNA sequence: TGTGCCACCAGCAGAGATCATGGACGGCTAGACTTCGGCTACACCTTC.

V and J are TRBV19 and TRBJ2-3; the D gene is possibly TRBD2 (5 bases). The V gene lost 6 bases and the J gene lost 0 bases, with 16 bases spanning the gap. The CDR3 has 16 residues. Germline CDR1 reads LNHDA; CDR2 reads SQIVND (reference sequence). CDR3 nucleotide sequence: TGTGCCAGTAGAATGAGGGCGGTTGGTAGCACAGATACGCAGTATTTT. This gives the protein CASRMRAVGSTDTQYF.

The chain couples TRBV7-6 to TRBJ2-6; 8 bases line up with TRBD2. With 5 bases clipped from V and 2 bases from J, the junction kept 8 bases outside the gene matches. Germline CDR1 reads SGHVS; CDR2 reads FNYEAQ. This CDR3 is 17 amino acids long. The CDR3 loop reads CASSRGAGGPGANVLTF. DNA for the CDR3: TGTGCCAGCAGCCGTGGGGCGGGAGGTCCTGGGGCCAACGTCCTGACTTTC.

The V call is TRBV12-2, the J call TRBJ2-3; no DNA check was done on the table's D call, TRBD2. TRBV12-2 is termed a pseudogene. The CDR3 sequence is 19 residues long. In DNA, the CDR3 is TGTGCAAGTCGCCCCCCGACCTGGTCTAGCGGGGGGTCCACAGATACGCAGTATTTT. It specifies CASRPPTWSSGGSTDTQYF.

This sequence joins TRBV18 and TRBJ2-2, with no clear D. Germline-derived CDR1 and CDR2 are KGHSH and LQKENI. The CDR3 sequence is 17 residues long. Between the trimmed V and J ends, which lost 1 base and 0 bases, there was a span of 12 bases. The CDR3: CASSPRAANANTGELFF. The CDR3 DNA is TGTGCCAGCTCACCACGGGCGGCGAACGCGAACACCGGGGAGCTGTTTTTT.

The J gene is TRBJ1-3, the V gene TRBV28, with D perhaps TRBD1 (6 bases). Germline-derived CDR1 and CDR2 are MDHEN and SYDVKM. The CDR3 has 16 residues. V shed 3 bases and J shed 0 bases, with 12 bases lying between them. In nucleotides, the CDR3 is TGTGCCAGCAGTTTTGCGCAGGGGAGCTCTGGAAACACCATATATTTT. Translation gives CASSFAQGSSGNTIYF.

The chain recombines TRBV19 with TRBJ1-1; D is ambiguous. Germline V lookup: CDR1 LNHDA, CDR2 SQIVND (reference sequence). V lost 5 bases and J lost 1, with 11 bases in between. The CDR3 loop spans 14 amino acids. CDR3 DNA: TGTGCCAGTAGTGCCCCAGAGGCGAACACTGAAGCTTTCTTT. Translation gives CASSAPEANTEAFF.

The V gene is TRBV5-6, the J gene TRBJ2-1, with D unresolved. Trimming cost V 4 bases and J 0 bases, with 11 bases left between them. The CDR3 is 15 amino acids. The germline V gene has CDR1 SGHDT and CDR2 YYEEEE. CDR3 bases: TGTGCCAGCAGCCTAGGACCGGGCTCCTACAATGAGCAGTTCTTC. Protein product: CASSLGPGSYNEQFF.

The V gene is TRBV11-3, the J gene TRBJ2-3; D unclear. This CDR3 region has 11 residues. The V end was cut by 3 bases, the J end by 4 bases, with 2 bases between. CDR1 and CDR2 from the germline V gene are SGHNT and YENEEA. CDR3 nucleotide sequence: TGTGCCAGCAGCTTGGCAGATACGCAGTATTTT. Translated: CASSLADTQYF.

J is TRBJ2-3 and V is TRBV6-4; 10 bases agree with TRBD2. CDR1 and CDR2 (germline): MRHNA, SNTAGT. The CDR3 totals 15 residues. V lost 6 bases to trimming and J lost 4 bases; unmatched junction nucleotides: 7. DNA for the CDR3: TGTGCCAGCAGCCTAGCGGGGGATACCGCAGATACGCAGTATTTT. Translating gives CASSLAGDTADTQYF.

This chain connects TRBV9 to TRBJ1-5; 12 nucleotides match TRBD1. Germline CDR1 reads SGDLS; CDR2 reads YYNGEE. V trimming: 3 bases; J trimming: 3 bases; junction bases outside the gene matches: 7. The CDR3 loop spans 17 amino acids. CDR3 DNA sequence: TGTGCCAGCAGCGCGGGACAGGGGGCTTTCCCCAATCAGCCCCAGCATTTT. Amino acids: CASSAGQGAFPNQPQHF.

The chain uses TRBV12-3 or TRBV12-4 and TRBJ1-2; D unclear. Trimming took off 3 bases at V and 12 bases at J, with 17 bases between the two ends. The CDR3 runs to 13 residues. The CDR3 DNA sequence: TGTGCCAGCAGTTTCGAATCTGTAGGGCTTCACACCTTC. It encodes CASSFESVGLHTF.

This clone was found a few times. This sequence joins TRBV7-3 and TRBJ2-7, with TRBD1 as a possible D gene (7 bases). Between the trimmed V and J ends, which lost 5 bases and 0 bases, there was a span of 11 bases. CDR3 length: 14 residues. Looked up from germline, CDR1 is SGHTA and CDR2 is FQGTGA. The CDR3 bases are TGTGCCAGCAGCCTCCAGGGGGGCTCCTACGAGCAGTACTTC. As protein: CASSLQGGSYEQYF.